This T cell receptor (beta chain) was captured by sequencing in a study of siplizumab effects on memory and regulatory T cells (dated by TCRdb to 2018 to 2020). General notes on the study: The effect of the anti-CD2 antibody siplizumab on alloreactive T-cell subsets was examined in allogeneic mixed lymphocyte reactions constructed from human PBMCs.

What the work shows at the level of the full study, not this receptor alone: Unstimulated naive T cells appeared more diverse than memory T cells, and naive cells seemed to contribute substantially to the alloresponse. Sequences below about 10^-5 frequency were poorly captured, so only a minor fraction of alloreactive clones could be mapped to unstimulated subsets. About 75-95% of proliferating CD4+ or CD8+ clones could not be given a naive or memory phenotype. The cumulative frequency of alloreactive sequences that could be traced back to unstimulated CD4+ memory T cells was significantly reduced by siplizumab. Whether proliferating Tregs from siplizumab cultures actually had suppressive function was not functionally confirmed. Among mappable alloreactive CD4+ clones, the Treg-derived fraction averaged approximately 72% with siplizumab versus roughly 29% in control reactions.

Germline trimming: 6 bases from V, 1 base from J; junction bases outside gene matches: 6. CDR1 and CDR2 are drawn from the germline V gene: MDHEN, SYDVKM. The CDR3 numbers 15 residues from cysteine through phenylalanine. Only the CDR3 part of the read is kept: 45 bases, read in frame from the first base. Comments on this clone: Its antigen remains undetermined. Base qualities are missing; no much larger clone stands one base away.

Unstimulated CD4+ memory cells were also sequenced in three donor pairs, together with CD4+ naive, CD8+ TEMRA, CD8+ naive and CD8+ effector memory subsets. Sorted unstimulated T cells and proliferating T cells recovered from mixed lymphocyte reactions underwent TCRbeta CDR3 sequencing. Fresh whole blood from about ten HLA-typed healthy donors served as the source for isolating PBMCs. Library creation used the immunoSEQ multiplex PCR assay. Each sample had some 9.7 x 10^4 TCR templates assayed by the deep sequencing platform. Genomic DNA extracted from sorted T cells was used for TCRbeta CDR3 sequencing. The original pipeline was this. Clonal analysis of TCRbeta CDR3 data was done in the R programming language. Comparing unstimulated samples against CFSE-low samples taken after the reaction was how alloreactive CD4+ and CD8+ clones were defined. Regulatory or non-regulatory origin was assigned to alloreactive CD4+ clones by matching of sequences to sorted unstimulated Treg and non-Treg repertoires. Not all clones reach the TCRdb copy of this immuneACCESS table, which keeps in-frame sequences only. Checked studies attribute under half of the gap to unresolved V genes and leave the rest unexplained. The V and J calls and clone size are taken from that table; D and trimming were inferred from the DNA. Recorded for this sample are tens of thousands of clones; 95% to 97% of them occurred a single time. Less than 0.035% of the sample goes to the ten largest clones.

Sequencing was carried out using naive CD4+ T cells sorted from blood. The cell subset or site label corresponds to: unstimulated naive T cells. The rearranged chain carries TRBV28 and TRBJ1-3; TRBD1 agrees with 7 junctional bases. The clonotype was recovered from a human donor in good health. CDR3 protein: CASSPADRSGNTIYF. The nucleotide sequence reads as follows: TGTGCCAGCAGCCCCGCGGACAGGTCTGGAAACACCATATATTTT. With all but the CDR3 taken from the reference TRBV28 and TRBJ1-3 genes, the full variable domain is: DVKVTQSSRYLVKRTGEKVFLECVQDMDHENMFWYRQDPGLGLRLIYFSYDVKMKEKGDIPEGYSVSREKKERFSLILESASTNQTSMYLCASSPADRSGNTIYFGEGSWLTVV.